The next 5 T cell receptor beta chains were all read from a single sample in a study of T cell responses to AZD1222 COVID-19 vaccine. Generated by immunoSEQ multiplex PCR, the TCRdb table keeps only in-frame clones and is missing some. The sample contains some 56,000 clones, roughly 85% of which appear only once. The material was peripheral blood, obtained on day 0 of AZD1222 vaccination. These receptors were collected from an adult in good health.

The chain links TRBV18 to TRBJ2-3; 7 bases fit TRBD1. Germline lookup yields CDR1 KGHSH and CDR2 LQKENI. The V and J ends lost 2 bases and 3 bases, in that order; junction bases with no gene match: 8. The CDR3 consists of 16 residues. As DNA, the CDR3 is TGTGCCAGCTCACCAGTTGTGTCAGGGGGTACAGATACGCAGTATTTT. Translating it yields CASSPVVSGGTDTQYF.

With respect to this clone: The junction departs from the called germline gene at one end, perhaps through a read error. V usage is TRBV10-1 and J usage is TRBJ1-3; D perhaps matches TRBD1 (5 bases). This CDR3 is 13 amino acids long. Germline V gene data show CDR1 as WNHNN and CDR2 as SYGVQD (reference sequence). This chain's CDR3 is CASSESWDGKGIF. CDR3 bases: TGCGCCAGCAGTGAGTCGTGGGACGGCAAGGGGATTTTT.

V is TRBV28 and J is TRBJ1-3, with TRBD1 matching 7 bases. The length of the CDR3 is 15 residues. CDR1 is MDHEN, CDR2 SYDVKM, per germline. The J segment lost 2 bases and the V segment lost 2 bases, leaving 3 bases of the junction unmatched. The CDR3 reads CASSLPGTAGNTIYF. The CDR3 region has the DNA TGTGCCAGCAGTTTACCTGGGACAGCTGGAAACACCATATATTTT.

V is TRBV3-1 (or the pseudogene TRBV3-2) and J is TRBJ2-7, with D maybe TRBD2 (6 bases). Looked up from germline, CDR1 is LGHDT and CDR2 is YNNKEL (reference sequence). The V gene lost 2 bases and the J gene lost 2 bases, with 13 bases spanning the gap. The CDR3 is 15 amino acids. Written as DNA, the CDR3 is TGTGCCAGCAGCCAAAGGTGGAGGGACCCCTACGAGCAGTACTTC. As protein: CASSQRWRDPYEQYF.

V is TRBV2 and J is TRBJ1-3, with a weak D call TRBD1 (5 bases). The CDR3 has 21 amino acids. CDR1 and CDR2 (germline): SNHLY, FYNNEI. V was pared by 7 bases and J by 0 bases, with 31 bases between. In DNA, the CDR3 is TGTGCCAGCACCCCTCCGTGGGGGACTTTGGGCACATCTTTCTCTGGAAACACCATATATTTT. Protein product: CASTPPWGTLGTSFSGNTIYF. Combining the CDR3 with reference TRBV2 and TRBJ1-3 gives the whole variable domain EPEVTQTPSHQVTQMGQEVILRCVPISNHLYFYWYRQILGQKVEFLVSFYNNEISEKSEIFDDQFSVERPDGSNFTLKIRSTKLEDSAMYFCASTPPWGTLGTSFSGNTIYFGEGSWLTVV.